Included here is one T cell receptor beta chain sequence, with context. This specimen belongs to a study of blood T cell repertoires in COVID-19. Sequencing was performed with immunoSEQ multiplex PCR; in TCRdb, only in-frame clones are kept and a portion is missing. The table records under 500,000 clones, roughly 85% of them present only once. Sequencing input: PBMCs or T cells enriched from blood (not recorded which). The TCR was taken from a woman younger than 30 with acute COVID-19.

CDR3 residues: CASRGPPGGSNSPLHF. The CDR3 nucleotides read TGTGCCAGCAGGGGCCCCCCAGGGGGCAGCAATTCACCCCTCCACTTT. The chain links TRBV2 to TRBJ1-6; 8 bases are a match to TRBD1. Per the germline V gene, CDR1 is SNHLY and CDR2 is FYNNEI. This CDR3 spans 16 amino acids. J was trimmed by 7 bases and V by 6 bases; bases with no gene match: 11. Full variable domain (rest looked up from reference TRBV2 and TRBJ1-6): EPEVTQTPSHQVTQMGQEVILRCVPISNHLYFYWYRQILGQKVEFLVSFYNNEISEKSEIFDDQFSVERPDGSNFTLKIRSTKLEDSAMYFCASRGPPGGSNSPLHFGNGTRLTVT.